A single sample is the source of the 31 T cell receptor beta chains below, sequenced in a study of graft-versus-host responses after intestinal transplantation. Their antigens are not known. Using immunoSEQ multiplex PCR, the repertoire was profiled, and TCRdb retains in-frame clones only, with some absent. The data show 70,000 or so clones, 75% to 90% seen once. This specimen was unstimulated CD4+ T cells sorted from spleen or lymph node cells, taken before transplant. All receptors derive from a human donor who was the organ donor for an intestinal transplant.

A few counts support this clone. The rearrangement joins TRBV7-2 to TRBJ2-4, with 9 positions matching TRBD2. The CDR3 is 15 amino acids. Germline assignment: CDR1 SGHTA and CDR2 FQGNSA. V lost 2 bases, J lost 1 base, and 0 bases stayed unmatched. The DNA of the CDR3 is TGTGCCAGCAGCTTACTAGCGGGGGCCAAAAACATTCAGTACTTC. This translates into CASSLLAGAKNIQYF.

This clone was detected a few times. The chain combines TRBV27 with TRBJ1-2; 7 nucleotides agree with TRBD1. The CDR3 consists of 15 residues. The germline gives CDR1 MNHEY, CDR2 SMNVEV (reference sequence). Trimming at V came to 2 bases and at J to 2 bases, leaving 5 bases not matched to a gene. The CDR3 is CASSLGVRGNYGYTF. CDR3 coding DNA: TGTGCCAGCAGTTTAGGGGTCAGGGGGAACTATGGCTACACCTTC.

This rearrangement joins TRBV7-8 to TRBJ1-5; D possibly corresponds to TRBD1 (6 bases). The V gene lost 7 bases and the J gene lost 5 bases, with 12 bases spanning the gap. The CDR3 extends over 13 amino acids. Germline loops: CDR1 SGHVS, CDR2 FQNEAQ. CDR3 in amino acids: CASKQGGDQPQHF. The DNA for the CDR3 is TGTGCCAGCAAACAGGGTGGCGATCAGCCCCAGCATTTT.

This rearrangement joins TRBV11-3 to TRBJ2-5, with 8 positions matching TRBD2. Germline values: CDR1 SGHNT, CDR2 YENEEA. With 1 base clipped from V and 4 bases from J, the junction kept 5 bases outside the gene matches. The CDR3 sequence is 15 residues long. This CDR3 is CASSLAGGRGETQYF. CDR3 DNA sequence: TGTGCCAGCAGCTTAGCGGGGGGGAGGGGAGAGACCCAGTACTTC.

This rearrangement joins TRBV28 to TRBJ1-2, with 8 bases identical to TRBD1. This CDR3 region has 19 residues. V trimming: 4 bases; J trimming: 0 bases; junction bases outside the gene matches: 16. Per germline, CDR1 MDHEN and CDR2 SYDVKM. CDR3 protein: CASSSEGSYRGSSNYGYTF. CDR3 nucleotide sequence: TGTGCCAGCAGTTCAGAAGGAAGCTACAGGGGGTCCTCTAACTATGGCTACACCTTC.

The genes are TRBV6-6 and TRBJ1-2; TRBD1 agrees at 8 bases. This CDR3 spans 13 amino acids. J was trimmed by 8 bases and V by 0 bases; bases with no gene match: 2. Per germline, CDR1 MNHNY and CDR2 SVGAGI (reference sequence). In DNA, the CDR3 is TGTGCCAGCAGTTACTCGACAGGGGACGGCTACACCTTC. Its protein is CASSYSTGDGYTF.

The gene calls are TRBV7-2 and TRBJ1-1; TRBD1 agrees at 7 bases. Germline assignment: CDR1 SGHTA and CDR2 FQGNSA. The J segment lost 5 bases and the V segment lost 1 base, leaving 4 bases of the junction unmatched. This CDR3 spans 14 amino acids. CDR3 sequence reads: CASSLEGAQTEAFF. The CDR3 nucleotides are TGTGCCAGCAGCTTAGAGGGGGCGCAGACTGAAGCTTTCTTT.

The chain carries TRBV5-1 and TRBJ1-6; 9 nucleotides agree with TRBD1. J lost 6 bases, V lost 0 bases, and 1 base had no gene match. The CDR3 loop spans 15 amino acids. Per germline, CDR1 SGHRS and CDR2 YFSETQ. The CDR3, as DNA: TGCGCCAGCAGCTTGGGGACAGGGGTTAATTCACCCCTCCACTTT. Translating gives CASSLGTGVNSPLHF.

The chain uses TRBV29-1 and TRBJ2-6; D possibly corresponds to TRBD2 (5 bases). The CDR3 covers 13 residues. The V gene lost 4 bases and the J gene lost 2 bases, with 6 bases spanning the gap. Per the germline V gene, CDR1 is SQVTM and CDR2 is ANQGSEA. This CDR3 is CSVVRAGANVLTF. CDR3 sequence (DNA): TGCAGCGTTGTGAGGGCTGGGGCCAACGTCCTGACTTTC. The full variable domain, completed using reference TRBV29-1 and TRBJ2-6, is SAVISQKPSRDICQRGTSLTIQCQVDSQVTMMFWYRQQPGQSLTLIATANQGSEATYESGFVIDKFPISRPNLTFSTLTVSNMSPEDSSIYLCSVVRAGANVLTFGAGSRLTVL.

This clone appeared once. The chain combines TRBV19 with TRBJ2-6; no definite D call. Germline V gene lookup returns CDR1 LNHDA and CDR2 SQIVND (reference sequence). Trimming took off 1 base at V and 0 bases at J, with 4 bases between the two ends. The CDR3 loop spans 15 amino acids. The CDR3, as DNA: TGTGCCAGTAGTATAGGAGGCTCTGGGGCCAACGTCCTGACTTTC. It specifies CASSIGGSGANVLTF.

This clone was detected once. The chain recombines TRBV5-4 with TRBJ1-2; D uncertain. Germline V gives CDR1 SGHNT, CDR2 YYREEE (reference sequence). The CDR3 has 17 residues. V was pared by 0 bases and J by 1 base, with 16 bases between. DNA for the CDR3: TGTGCCAGCAGCTTGGCGCCCGCGACAAAATTTAACTATGGCTACACCTTC. This gives the protein CASSLAPATKFNYGYTF.

This chain joins TRBV18 and TRBJ2-3; D remains unclear. CDR1 is KGHSH and CDR2 is LQKENI in the germline V gene. CDR3 length equals 13 residues. Between the trimmed V and J ends, which lost 2 bases and 3 bases, there was a span of 6 bases. CDR3 DNA: TGTGCCAGCTCACCATCAGGAACAGATACGCAGTATTTT. This codes for CASSPSGTDTQYF.

This clone was picked up a small number of times. This sequence joins TRBV7-9 and TRBJ1-1; 8 bases are shared with TRBD1. The V segment lost 3 bases and the J segment 8 bases; nucleotides outside the gene matches: 2. Germline CDR1 is SEHNR and CDR2 is FQNEAQ (reference sequence). CDR3 length: 12 residues. The CDR3 reads CASSFGQGEAFF. As DNA, the CDR3 is TGTGCCAGCAGCTTCGGACAGGGAGAAGCTTTCTTT.

The chain joins TRBV5-6 to TRBJ1-4; no clear D. CDR3 size: 14 residues. CDR1 and CDR2 from the germline V gene are SGHDT and YYEEEE. V was trimmed by 0 bases and J by 7 bases, leaving 10 bases between them. DNA of the CDR3: TGTGCCAGCAGCTTGGGACCCACGGGTGAAAAACTGTTTTTT. This gives the protein CASSLGPTGEKLFF. The full variable domain, rest sourced from reference TRBV5-6 and TRBJ1-4, is DAGVTQSPTHLIKTRGQQVTLRCSPKSGHDTVSWYQQALGQGPQFIFQYYEEEERQRGNFPDRFSGHQFPNYSSELNVNALLLGDSALYLCASSLGPTGEKLFFGSGTQLSVL.

This clone was detected once. The chain couples TRBV30 to TRBJ1-5; 8 bases are shared with TRBD1. CDR3 length: 15 residues. The germline gives CDR1 GTSNPN, CDR2 SVGIG (reference sequence). J was trimmed by 7 bases and V by 0 bases; bases with no gene match: 8. The CDR3 DNA is TGTGCCTGGAGTGTACCCCGGACAGGGAGGCAGCCCCAGCATTTT. Protein: CAWSVPRTGRQPQHF.

This chain uses TRBV27 with TRBJ2-7, with TRBD1 matching 9 bases. CDR1 and CDR2 (germline): MNHEY, SMNVEV (reference sequence). With V trimmed by 0 bases and J by 10 bases, 13 bases remained unmatched. The CDR3 consists of 16 residues. The CDR3 DNA is TGTGCCAGCAGTTTATCACCCCCGAACAGGGGGCCCCACCAGTACGTC. Translated: CASSLSPPNRGPHQYV.

This chain uses TRBV5-1 with TRBJ1-5; TRBD1 aligns across 8 bases. Looked up from germline, CDR1 is SGHRS and CDR2 is YFSETQ. This CDR3 is 17 amino acids long. The J segment lost 8 bases and the V segment lost 2 bases, leaving 15 bases of the junction unmatched. The CDR3: CASSLGQGHTGKEPQHF. As DNA, the CDR3 is TGCGCCAGCAGCTTAGGACAGGGACACACGGGCAAGGAGCCCCAGCATTTT.

The genes are TRBV4-2 and TRBJ1-2; 7 bases fit TRBD1. The CDR3 covers 14 residues. Trimming at V came to 1 base and at J to 3 bases, leaving 2 bases not matched to a gene. The germline V gene encodes CDR1 LGHNA and CDR2 YNFKEQ. CDR3 sequence (DNA): TGTGCCAGCAGCCAAGGCGACAGGGACTATGGCTACACCTTC. Protein product: CASSQGDRDYGYTF.

The chain joins TRBV27 to TRBJ2-3, with a possible D match to TRBD1 (7 bases). This CDR3 is 17 amino acids long. The V gene's germline CDR1 is MNHEY and CDR2 SMNVEV (reference sequence). Trimming removed 2 bases from V and 4 bases from J, with 19 bases in between. CDR3 nucleotides: TGTGCCAGCAGTTTACCCCAGGGGGTGGGGGGCCCAGATACGCAGTATTTT. It encodes CASSLPQGVGGPDTQYF.

V gene TRBV14 combines with J gene TRBJ1-2, with 7 bases fitting TRBD1. V lost 4 bases and J lost 6; bases outside the gene matches: 5. The germline CDR1 and CDR2 sequences are SGHDN and FVKESK. The CDR3 runs 13 residues. CDR3 bases: TGTGCCAGCAGCCCAAGACAGGGCGATGGCTACACCTTC. It translates to CASSPRQGDGYTF.

This clone was counted a few times. The gene calls are TRBV2 and TRBJ1-2, with TRBD1 as a possible D gene (6 bases). Trimming cost V 4 bases and J 0 bases, with 15 bases left between them. Germline assignment: CDR1 SNHLY and CDR2 FYNNEI. This CDR3 has 16 residues. This CDR3 is CASSAQGIGSNYGYTF. The CDR3 DNA is TGTGCCAGCAGTGCCCAGGGGATCGGATCTAACTATGGCTACACCTTC.

This clone was counted only a few times. DNA of the CDR3: TGTGCCAGCAGTTACGGGACAGGGGTCGAGCAGTACGTC. Translated, it gives CASSYGTGVEQYV. The rearrangement uses TRBV6-6 and TRBJ2-7; 10 bases fit TRBD1. Germline assignment: CDR1 MNHNY and CDR2 SVGAGI (reference sequence). The CDR3 has 13 amino acids. The V and J ends lost 2 bases and 6 bases, in that order; junction bases with no gene match: 1.

The genes are TRBV28 and TRBJ2-2; TRBD1 aligns across 9 bases. Trimming cost V 3 bases and J 7 bases; bases outside gene matches: 9. Looked up from germline, CDR1 is MDHEN and CDR2 is SYDVKM. The CDR3 totals 16 residues. CDR3 sequence reads: CASSLPTGGSIGELFF. Here the CDR3 DNA reads TGTGCCAGCAGTTTGCCAACAGGGGGCAGTATCGGGGAGCTGTTTTTT.

The chain uses TRBV19 and TRBJ1-1; TRBD1 matches 8 bases. V shed 5 bases and J 4 bases; nucleotides not matched to a gene: 3. Germline CDR1 reads LNHDA; CDR2 reads SQIVND (reference sequence). The CDR3 has 13 residues. The CDR3 is CASSPTGGTEAFF. DNA for the CDR3: TGTGCCAGTAGTCCAACAGGGGGCACTGAAGCTTTCTTT.

The J gene is TRBJ2-6, the V gene TRBV27; TRBD2 matches at 11 bases. CDR1 is MNHEY and CDR2 is SMNVEV in the germline V gene (reference sequence). With 5 bases clipped from V and 1 base from J, the junction kept 4 bases outside the gene matches. The CDR3 covers 17 residues. The CDR3 here is CASSGLAGGSGANVLTF. In DNA, the CDR3 is TGTGCCAGCAGTGGGCTAGCGGGGGGATCTGGGGCCAACGTCCTGACTTTC.

V gene TRBV6-5 combines with J gene TRBJ2-7; D is uncertain. Between the trimmed V and J ends, which lost 0 bases and 4 bases, there was a span of 7 bases. The CDR3 contains 13 residues. CDR1 and CDR2 (germline): MNHEY, SVGAGI. Written as DNA, the CDR3 is TGTGCCAGCAGTTACTCGGAGCAGTACGAGCAGTACGTC. This sequence encodes CASSYSEQYEQYV.

CDR3 residues: CASSTLTGVELFF. In DNA form, the CDR3 reads TGTGCCAGCAGTACCCTAACAGGGGTCGAACTGTTTTTT. This chain links TRBV11-2 with TRBJ1-4, with 7 bases lining up with TRBD1. The CDR3 runs 13 residues. The germline gives CDR1 SGHAT, CDR2 FQNNGV. V was pared by 6 bases and J by 12 bases, with 10 bases of the junction left unmatched.

This clone was observed a single time. CDR3 DNA: TGTGCCAGCAGTGAAGGGACTAGCGGATTCACAGATACGCAGTATTTT. Protein sequence: CASSEGTSGFTDTQYF. V is TRBV2 and J is TRBJ2-3; TRBD2 agrees at 10 bases. The V gene end was trimmed by 1 base and the J gene end by 2 bases; junction bases not matched to a gene: 3. This CDR3 has 16 amino acids. Per the germline V gene, CDR1 is SNHLY and CDR2 is FYNNEI.

CDR3 bases: TGTGCCAGCAGCCGGACTCAGCCGGCGACAGGGAGCACAGATACGCAGTATTTT. It is translated as CASSRTQPATGSTDTQYF. V is TRBV7-2 and J is TRBJ2-3; 7 positions match TRBD1. Per the germline V gene, CDR1 is SGHTA and CDR2 is FQGNSA. The length of the CDR3 is 18 residues. V shed 5 bases, J shed 0 bases, and the junction held 14 bases outside the gene matches. The full variable domain, its missing parts supplied by reference TRBV7-2 and TRBJ2-3, is GAGVSQSPSNKVTEKGKDVELRCDPISGHTALYWYRQSLGQGLEFLIYFQGNSAPDKSGLPSDRFSAERTGGSVSTLTIQRTQQEDSAVYLCASSRTQPATGSTDTQYFGPGTRLTVL.

The rearrangement links TRBV5-3 to TRBJ1-2; D perhaps matches TRBD1 (6 bases). TRBV5-3 is an ORF; its function is uncertain. The CDR3 has 18 residues. Trimming removed 0 bases from V and 10 bases from J, with 28 bases in between. This chain's CDR3 is CARSLVSQGRLEIGDYTF. The CDR3 DNA sequence: TGTGCCAGAAGCTTGGTATCCCAGGGGCGCTTGGAAATTGGTGACTACACCTTC.

This chain uses TRBV9 with TRBJ1-1; 7 positions agree with TRBD1. Germline assignment: CDR1 SGDLS and CDR2 YYNGEE. The junction had 11 bases not matched to a gene; V was cut back by 3 bases and J by 3 bases. The CDR3 is made up of 16 amino acids. CDR3 in DNA: TGTGCCAGCAGCGCCGGGACAGCGCCGCGGGACACTGAAGCTTTCTTT. It codes for CASSAGTAPRDTEAFF.